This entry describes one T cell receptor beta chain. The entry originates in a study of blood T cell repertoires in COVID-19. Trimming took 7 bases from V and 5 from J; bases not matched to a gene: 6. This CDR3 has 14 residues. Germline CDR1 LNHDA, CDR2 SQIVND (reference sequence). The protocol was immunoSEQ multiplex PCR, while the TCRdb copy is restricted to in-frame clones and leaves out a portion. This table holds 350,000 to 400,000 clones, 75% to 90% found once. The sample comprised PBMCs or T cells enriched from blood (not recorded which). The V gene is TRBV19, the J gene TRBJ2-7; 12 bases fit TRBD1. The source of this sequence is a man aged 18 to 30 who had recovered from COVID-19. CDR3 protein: CASTGTGGSNEQYF. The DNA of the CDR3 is TGTGCCAGTACCGGGACAGGGGGCTCTAACGAGCAGTACTTC. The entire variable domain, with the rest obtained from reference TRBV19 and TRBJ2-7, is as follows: DGGITQSPKYLFRKEGQNVTLSCEQNLNHDAMYWYRQDPGQGLRLIYYSQIVNDFQKGDIAEGYSVSREKKESFPLTVTSAQKNPTAFYLCASTGTGGSNEQYFGPGTRLTVT.